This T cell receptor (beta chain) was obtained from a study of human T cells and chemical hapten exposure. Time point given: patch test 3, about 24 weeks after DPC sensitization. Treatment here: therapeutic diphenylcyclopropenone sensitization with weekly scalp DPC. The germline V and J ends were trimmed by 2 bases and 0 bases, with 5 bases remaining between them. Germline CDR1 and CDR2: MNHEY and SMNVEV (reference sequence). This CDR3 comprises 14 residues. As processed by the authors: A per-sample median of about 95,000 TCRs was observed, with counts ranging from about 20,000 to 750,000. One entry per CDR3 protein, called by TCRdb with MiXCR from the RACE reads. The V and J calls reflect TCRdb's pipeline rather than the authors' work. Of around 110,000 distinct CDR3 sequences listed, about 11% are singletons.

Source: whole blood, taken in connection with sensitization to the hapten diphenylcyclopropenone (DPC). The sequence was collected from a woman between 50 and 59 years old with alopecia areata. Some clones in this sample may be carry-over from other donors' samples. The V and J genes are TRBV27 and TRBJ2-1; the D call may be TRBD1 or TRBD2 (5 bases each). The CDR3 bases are TGTGCCAGCAGTTTAGGGACCTCCTACAATGAGCAGTTCTTC. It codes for CASSLGTSYNEQFF.